These 31 T cell receptor beta chains originate from one sample sequenced in a study of response to subunit inactivated influenza vaccine. TCRdb re-derived calls from the RT-PCR reads in MiXCR, one entry per CDR3 protein. The repertoire consists of about 620,000 distinct CDR3 sequences, with around 10% occurring once and the leading ten covering 9.5% to 12%. These data were also reused for a study on T cells expressing NK-cell markers. That publication notes: TCR beta libraries carry UMIs added by 5'RACE template switching.

Sequencing was performed on PBMCs from blood, taken on the day of vaccination. All receptors derive from a man aged 45 to 65 who received an inactivated influenza vaccine.

Only a few counts were recorded for this clonotype. The chain carries TRBV6-5 and TRBJ2-7, with 12 bases fitting TRBD2. CDR1 is MNHEY, CDR2 SVGAGI, per germline. Trimming cost V 0 bases and J 7 bases; bases outside gene matches: 10. This CDR3 region has 17 residues. The CDR3 sequence is CASSYSWLAGGRWEQYF. The CDR3 nucleotides read TGTGCCAGCAGTTACTCTTGGCTAGCGGGAGGGAGGTGGGAGCAGTACTTC.

V and J are TRBV29-1 and TRBJ1-2; maybe TRBD1 (5 bases). V lost 2 bases to trimming and J lost 2 bases, with 15 bases between them. Germline V gene data show CDR1 as SQVTM and CDR2 as ANQGSEA. The CDR3 sequence is 15 residues long. The CDR3 DNA sequence: TGCAGCGTTGAAATCGTGGGGGTTGGAAACTATGGCTACACCTTC. Its translation is CSVEIVGVGNYGYTF.

Only a few counts were recorded for this clonotype. This chain joins TRBV27 and TRBJ1-2; a weak D match, TRBD1 (6 bases). The germline V gene has CDR1 MNHEY and CDR2 SMNVEV (reference sequence). The V end lost 6 bases, the J end lost 4 bases, and 15 bases lay between the germline ends. There are 14 residues in the CDR3. CDR3 nucleotides: TGTGCCAGCAGGGAGGGGGGGCGAGGCTATGGCTACACCTTC. Protein sequence: CASREGGRGYGYTF.

Ten or more counts support this clonotype. This chain connects TRBV12-3 or TRBV12-4 to TRBJ1-1, with D possibly being TRBD1 (5 bases). The V end lost 6 bases, the J end lost 6 bases, and 20 bases lay between the germline ends. The CDR3 loop spans 15 amino acids. The CDR3 region has the DNA TGTGCCAGCAGATACGGTTGGGGCCCCAGCGCTGAAGCTTTCTTT. Amino acids: CASRYGWGPSAEAFF.

This clonotype was counted a single time. The chain is built from TRBV3-1 and TRBJ2-3, with D maybe TRBD2 (6 bases). The CDR3 totals 16 residues. Germline-derived CDR1 and CDR2 are LGHDT and YNNKEL (reference sequence). Between the trimmed V and J ends, which lost 1 base and 1 base, there was a span of 12 bases. The CDR3 bases are TGTGCCAGCAGCCAAGGGGGTGGCGGGGGCACAGATACGCAGTATTTT. It encodes CASSQGGGGGTDTQYF.

In its sample, this clonotype was seen a few times. The chain employs TRBV5-1 and TRBJ2-1; no clear D gene. Per the germline V gene, CDR1 is SGHRS and CDR2 is YFSETQ. This CDR3 comprises 14 residues. With 0 bases removed from V and 7 bases from J, the gap between germline ends came to 11 bases. The chain's CDR3 is CASSLAWQSNEQFF. CDR3 coding DNA: TGCGCCAGCAGCTTGGCCTGGCAGAGTAATGAGCAGTTCTTC.

In this sample, this clonotype turned up a few times. This rearrangement joins TRBV9 to TRBJ2-2; TRBD2 matches at 7 bases. The germline CDR1 and CDR2 sequences are SGDLS and YYNGEE. The V gene end was trimmed by 3 bases and the J gene end by 0 bases; junction bases not matched to a gene: 8. This CDR3 is built from 17 residues. The chain's CDR3 is CASSAKIAGANTGELFF. CDR3 in DNA: TGTGCCAGCAGCGCCAAGATAGCGGGCGCGAACACCGGGGAGCTGTTTTTT.

The table lists this clonotype with a few counts. The chain is built from TRBV19 and TRBJ2-2, with unresolved D. CDR1 and CDR2 from the germline V gene are LNHDA and SQIVND (reference sequence). With 6 bases removed from V and 4 bases from J, the gap between germline ends came to 15 bases. The length of the CDR3 is 15 residues. The CDR3 DNA reads as TGTGCCAGTAGCCCTAGACAAGGATCCACCGGGGAGCTGTTTTTT. It codes for CASSPRQGSTGELFF. Complete variable domain (other parts from reference TRBV19 and TRBJ2-2): DGGITQSPKYLFRKEGQNVTLSCEQNLNHDAMYWYRQDPGQGLRLIYYSQIVNDFQKGDIAEGYSVSREKKESFPLTVTSAQKNPTAFYLCASSPRQGSTGELFFGEGSRLTVL.

This clonotype was counted only a few times. The V gene is TRBV20-1, the J gene TRBJ2-5; D perhaps matches TRBD1 (5 bases). Germline V gene sequence: CDR1 DFQATT, CDR2 SNEGSKA (reference sequence). Trimming removed 7 bases at V and 3 bases at J, with 9 bases between. The CDR3 runs to 11 residues. This CDR3 is CSVQGEETQYF. The CDR3 DNA sequence: TGCAGTGTTCAGGGTGAAGAGACCCAGTACTTC.

This sequence joins TRBV27 and TRBJ1-1; D is uncertain. V was pared by 8 bases and J by 0 bases, with 13 bases between. In germline, CDR1 is MNHEY, CDR2 SMNVEV (reference sequence). This CDR3 is 14 amino acids long. CDR3 residues: CASRQSGVNTEAFF. The DNA for the CDR3 is TGTGCCAGCCGTCAGTCCGGCGTGAACACTGAAGCTTTCTTT.

The V call is TRBV20-1, the J call TRBJ2-5; weak D call: TRBD2 (6 bases). With 3 bases removed from V and 5 bases from J, the gap between germline ends came to 22 bases. The germline V gene has CDR1 DFQATT and CDR2 SNEGSKA (reference sequence). This CDR3 is built from 16 residues. The DNA of the CDR3 is TGCAGTGCTAGGATCCGGGCGGGAACCCTTACGGAGACCCAGTACTTC. Translating gives CSARIRAGTLTETQYF.

This clonotype has a handful of counts. This sequence joins TRBV27 and TRBJ2-7, with unresolved D. This CDR3 spans 12 amino acids. V lost 6 bases and J lost 2, with 8 bases in between. Germline values: CDR1 MNHEY, CDR2 SMNVEV (reference sequence). CDR3 bases: TGTGCCAGCAGGGAGAATCCCTACGAGCAGTACTTC. As protein: CASRENPYEQYF.

This chain links TRBV12-3 or TRBV12-4 with TRBJ2-2; 7 positions match TRBD2. The CDR3 loop spans 16 amino acids. V shed 6 bases and J 6 bases; nucleotides not matched to a gene: 13. Here the CDR3 DNA reads TGTGCCAGCAGAAACTACGGGGGGTTGAGTGCCGGGGAGCTGTTTTTT. Translation gives CASRNYGGLSAGELFF.

The chain links TRBV20-1 to TRBJ2-1; 15 bases fit TRBD2. The germline V gene has CDR1 DFQATT and CDR2 SNEGSKA (reference sequence). The CDR3 is 15 amino acids. The ends lost 1 base at V and 9 bases at J; junction bases unmatched: 4. The CDR3 sequence: CSARGTSGGAREQFF. The CDR3 nucleotides are TGCAGTGCTAGAGGGACTAGCGGGGGGGCACGTGAGCAGTTCTTC.

In its sample, this clonotype was seen a few times. This chain connects TRBV10-3 to TRBJ2-1; a possible D gene is TRBD2 (6 bases). V lost 3 bases and J lost 7, with 22 bases in between. Per germline, CDR1 ENHRY and CDR2 SYGVKD. The CDR3 extends over 17 amino acids. The CDR3: CAISDFLAGYVLNEQFF. The CDR3 nucleotides are TGTGCCATCAGTGACTTTTTGGCGGGGTATGTTCTGAATGAGCAGTTCTTC.

The chain couples TRBV2 to TRBJ2-7; D unresolved. V was cut by 3 bases and J by 2 bases, with 8 bases left in between. Per germline, CDR1 SNHLY and CDR2 FYNNEI. CDR3 length: 13 residues. The CDR3 loop is CASSDSPPYEQYF. The CDR3 nucleotides are TGTGCCAGCAGTGATAGTCCTCCCTACGAGCAGTACTTC. The full variable domain, in which reference TRBV2 and TRBJ2-7 provide the parts outside the CDR3, is EPEVTQTPSHQVTQMGQEVILRCVPISNHLYFYWYRQILGQKVEFLVSFYNNEISEKSEIFDDQFSVERPDGSNFTLKIRSTKLEDSAMYFCASSDSPPYEQYFGPGTRLTVT.

This clonotype was seen more than once but under ten times. J is TRBJ2-7 and V is TRBV6-2 or TRBV6-3; 8 bases are shared with TRBD2. The length of the CDR3 is 14 residues. Per germline, CDR1 MNHEY and CDR2 SVGEGT. Trimming took 4 bases from V and 3 from J; bases not matched to a gene: 5. The CDR3, as DNA: TGTGCCAGCAGTTCACTAGCGGACCTCTACGAGCAGTACTTC. Translating gives CASSSLADLYEQYF.

This clonotype was observed a handful of times. This chain connects TRBV2 to TRBJ2-5, with TRBD2 matching 7 bases. The CDR3 runs to 15 residues. Germline trimming cut 1 base from V and 5 bases from J; bases unmatched to any gene: 7. Per germline, CDR1 SNHLY and CDR2 FYNNEI. The DNA for the CDR3 is TGTGCCAGCAGTGAAGGACTAGCCCGGGGGGAGACCCAGTACTTC. Protein: CASSEGLARGETQYF. The entire variable domain, with the rest obtained from reference TRBV2 and TRBJ2-5, is as follows: EPEVTQTPSHQVTQMGQEVILRCVPISNHLYFYWYRQILGQKVEFLVSFYNNEISEKSEIFDDQFSVERPDGSNFTLKIRSTKLEDSAMYFCASSEGLARGETQYFGPGTRLLVL.

The rearrangement joins TRBV3-1 to TRBJ1-6; D not resolved. The CDR3 loop spans 13 amino acids. Germline assignment: CDR1 LGHDT and CDR2 YNNKEL (reference sequence). V lost 6 bases and J 10 bases, leaving 13 bases between the germline ends. CDR3: CASRLGRESPLHF. Here the CDR3 DNA reads TGTGCCAGCAGACTCGGACGGGAATCACCCCTCCACTTT.

In this sample, this clonotype turned up a few times. V gene TRBV6-5 combines with J gene TRBJ2-7, with 8 bases matching TRBD1. The V gene end was trimmed by 4 bases and the J gene end by 3 bases; junction bases not matched to a gene: 8. The length of the CDR3 is 15 residues. The germline gives CDR1 MNHEY, CDR2 SVGAGI. CDR3 bases: TGTGCCAGCAGTTCGTCCGGGACAGGAGTCTACGAGCAGTACTTC. Protein: CASSSSGTGVYEQYF.

This clonotype was detected only a few times. The V and J genes are TRBV15 and TRBJ2-1, with D uncertain. V lost 1 base to trimming and J lost 6 bases, with 7 bases between them. The germline CDR1 and CDR2 sequences are LNHNV and YYDKDF (reference sequence). The CDR3 contains 13 residues. CDR3 DNA: TGTGCCACCAGCAGAGTTCAGACCAATGAGCAGTTCTTC. The encoded protein is CATSRVQTNEQFF.

The chain links TRBV20-1 to TRBJ2-3, with 7 bases aligning to TRBD2. Germline V gene lookup returns CDR1 DFQATT and CDR2 SNEGSKA (reference sequence). V lost 6 bases to trimming and J lost 0 bases; unmatched junction nucleotides: 6. The CDR3 loop spans 14 amino acids. DNA for the CDR3: TGCAGTGCGCTACTAGCGACTAGCACAGATACGCAGTATTTT. This codes for CSALLATSTDTQYF.

The chain carries TRBV20-1 and TRBJ2-5, with a weak D call TRBD2 (6 bases). V was clipped by 5 bases and J by 3 bases, with 13 bases between them. Germline V gene lookup returns CDR1 DFQATT and CDR2 SNEGSKA (reference sequence). The CDR3 totals 13 residues. CDR3 residues: CSASRGPEETQYF. The DNA for the CDR3 is TGCAGTGCTTCGCGGGGACCCGAAGAGACCCAGTACTTC.

V is TRBV5-1 and J is TRBJ2-7; D may be TRBD1 (6 bases). The CDR3 is made up of 14 amino acids. Trimming took 2 bases from V and 6 from J, leaving 15 bases between them. Germline CDR1 is SGHRS and CDR2 is YFSETQ. DNA for the CDR3: TGCGCCAGCAGCTTTATATCGACAGGATCCGAGCAGTACTTC. Protein product: CASSFISTGSEQYF.

This clonotype appeared a few times. The chain recombines TRBV4-2 with TRBJ2-7, with D perhaps matching TRBD1 (5 bases). Between the trimmed V and J ends, which lost 1 base and 3 bases, there was a span of 10 bases. This CDR3 is built from 14 residues. Germline V gene sequence: CDR1 LGHNA, CDR2 YNFKEQ. CDR3: CASSQVGLNYEQYF. CDR3 coding DNA: TGTGCCAGCAGCCAAGTGGGGCTCAACTACGAGCAGTACTTC.

The chain joins TRBV4-1 to TRBJ2-7; 7 nucleotides agree with TRBD1. The CDR3 runs to 17 residues. Per germline, CDR1 MGHRA and CDR2 YSYEKL. Trimming took 0 bases from V and 1 from J; bases not matched to a gene: 9. CDR3 sequence: CASSQDTFRDRSYEQYF. CDR3 DNA sequence: TGCGCCAGCAGCCAAGACACCTTCCGGGACAGATCCTACGAGCAGTACTTC.

The chain uses TRBV24-1 and TRBJ1-6, with D possibly being TRBD1 (5 bases). This CDR3 is built from 13 residues. The germline V gene has CDR1 KGHDR and CDR2 SFDVKD. V lost 5 bases and J lost 13, with 14 bases in between. CDR3 nucleotides: TGTGCCACCAGTGTATCGGGGACTTCGCCCCTCCACTTT. Its protein is CATSVSGTSPLHF.

The chain links TRBV6-5 to TRBJ2-1, with no clear D. Looked up from germline, CDR1 is MNHEY and CDR2 is SVGAGI. The V gene lost 6 bases and the J gene lost 10 bases, with 13 bases spanning the gap. There are 12 residues in the CDR3. The CDR3 sequence: CASSKGPQEQFF. The DNA for the CDR3 is TGTGCCAGCAGCAAGGGCCCACAGGAGCAGTTCTTC.

This clonotype was seen only a few times. This CDR3 is CASSSGRYQETQYF. In DNA, the CDR3 is TGTGCCAGCAGCTCGGGACGGTACCAAGAGACCCAGTACTTC. The V gene is TRBV11-2, the J gene TRBJ2-5, with D possibly being TRBD1 or TRBD2 (5 bases each). Germline CDR1 and CDR2: SGHAT and FQNNGV. V lost 4 bases and J lost 0, with 9 bases in between. CDR3 size: 14 residues. Looking up the rest from reference TRBV11-2 and TRBJ2-5 gives the full variable domain: EAGVAQSPRYKIIEKRQSVAFWCNPISGHATLYWYQQILGQGPKLLIQFQNNGVVDDSQLPKDRFSAERLKGVDSTLKIQPAKLEDSAVYLCASSSGRYQETQYFGPGTRLLVL.

This clonotype was found a few times. The V and J genes are TRBV6-5 and TRBJ2-7, with TRBD2 identical over 9 bases. The CDR3 sequence is 16 residues long. The V gene's germline CDR1 is MNHEY and CDR2 SVGAGI. J was trimmed by 5 bases and V by 3 bases; bases with no gene match: 11. The CDR3 region has the DNA TGTGCCAGCAGTTATTTCGCTAGCGGGGCGGGAAACGAGCAGTACTTC. It is translated as CASSYFASGAGNEQYF.

The chain is built from TRBV23-1 and TRBJ2-2; TRBD1 matches 7 bases. TRBV23-1 is annotated as an ORF whose role is uncertain. The CDR3 totals 18 residues. V shed 8 bases and J 3 bases; nucleotides not matched to a gene: 18. The CDR3 here is CASVPTGPPFWDTGELFF. As DNA, the CDR3 is TGCGCCAGCGTTCCGACAGGGCCCCCGTTTTGGGACACCGGGGAGCTGTTTTTT.